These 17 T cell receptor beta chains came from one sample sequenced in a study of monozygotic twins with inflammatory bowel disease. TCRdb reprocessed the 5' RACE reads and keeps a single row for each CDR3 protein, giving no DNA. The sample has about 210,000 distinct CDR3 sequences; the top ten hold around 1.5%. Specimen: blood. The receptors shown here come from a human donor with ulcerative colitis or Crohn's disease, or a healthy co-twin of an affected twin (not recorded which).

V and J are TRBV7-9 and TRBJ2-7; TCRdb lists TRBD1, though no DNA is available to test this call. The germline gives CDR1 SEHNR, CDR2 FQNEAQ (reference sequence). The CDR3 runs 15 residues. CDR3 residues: CASSSQTLDRAEQYF.

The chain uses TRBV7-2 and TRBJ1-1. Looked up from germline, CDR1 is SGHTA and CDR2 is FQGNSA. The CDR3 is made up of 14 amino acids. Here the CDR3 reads CASSLVPANTEAFF.

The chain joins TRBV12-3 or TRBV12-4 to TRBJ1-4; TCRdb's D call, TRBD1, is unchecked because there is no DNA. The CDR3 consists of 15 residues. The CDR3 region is CASSLAGTPLGRLFF.

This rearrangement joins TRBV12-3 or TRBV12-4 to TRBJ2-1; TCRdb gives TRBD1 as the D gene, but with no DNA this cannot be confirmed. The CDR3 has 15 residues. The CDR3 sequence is CASTLPGQGYNEQFF.

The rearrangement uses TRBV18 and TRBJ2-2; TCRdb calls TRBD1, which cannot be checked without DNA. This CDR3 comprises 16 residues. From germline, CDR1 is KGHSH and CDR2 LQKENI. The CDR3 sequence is CASSRQGATNTGELFF.

This CDR3 is CASSLFRGGGNEQFF. The chain has TRBV12-3 or TRBV12-4 and TRBJ2-1; TCRdb indicates TRBD2, and absent DNA this call remains unverified. The CDR3 is 15 residues long.

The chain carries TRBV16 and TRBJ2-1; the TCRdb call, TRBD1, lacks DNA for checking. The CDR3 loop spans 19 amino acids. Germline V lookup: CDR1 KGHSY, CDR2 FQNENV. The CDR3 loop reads CASSLRGKERGTFHNEQFF. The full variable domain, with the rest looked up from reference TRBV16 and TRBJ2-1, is GEEVAQTPKHLVRGEGQKAKLYCAPIKGHSYVFWYQQVLKNEFKFLISFQNENVFDETGMPKERFSAKCLPNSPCSLEIQATKLEDSAVYFCASSLRGKERGTFHNEQFFGPGTRLTVL.

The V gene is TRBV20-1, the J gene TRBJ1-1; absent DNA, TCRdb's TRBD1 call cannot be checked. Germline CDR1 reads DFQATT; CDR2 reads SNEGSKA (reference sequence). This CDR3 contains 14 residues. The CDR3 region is CSVGGARSVTEAFF.

CDR3 loop: CAITGHLNTEAFF. This chain uses TRBV10-3 with TRBJ1-1. The CDR3 is 13 residues long. Germline V gives CDR1 ENHRY, CDR2 SYGVKD.

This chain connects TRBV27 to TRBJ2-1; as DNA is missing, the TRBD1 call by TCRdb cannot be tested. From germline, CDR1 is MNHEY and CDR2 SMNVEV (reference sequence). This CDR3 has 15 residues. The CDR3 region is CASSPWTDSYNEQFF.

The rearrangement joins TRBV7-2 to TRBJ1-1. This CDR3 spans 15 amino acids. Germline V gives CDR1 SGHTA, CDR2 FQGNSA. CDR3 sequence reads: CASNFYQQMNGEAFF.

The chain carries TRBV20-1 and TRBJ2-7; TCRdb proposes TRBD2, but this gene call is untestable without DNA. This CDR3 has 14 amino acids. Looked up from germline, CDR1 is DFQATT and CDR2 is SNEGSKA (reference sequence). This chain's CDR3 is CSARISGSYYEQYF.

The CDR3 sequence: CTSSRGQQQETQYF. The rearrangement links TRBV5-1 to TRBJ2-5; TCRdb designates TRBD1, a call that cannot be tested without DNA. CDR3 length equals 14 residues. Germline V gene lookup returns CDR1 SGHRS and CDR2 YFSETQ.

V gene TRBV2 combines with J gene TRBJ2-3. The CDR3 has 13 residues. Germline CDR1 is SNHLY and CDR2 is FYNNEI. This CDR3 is CASSKDLGDTQYF. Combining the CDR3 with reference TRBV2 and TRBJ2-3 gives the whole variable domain EPEVTQTPSHQVTQMGQEVILRCVPISNHLYFYWYRQILGQKVEFLVSFYNNEISEKSEIFDDQFSVERPDGSNFTLKIRSTKLEDSAMYFCASSKDLGDTQYFGPGTRLTVL.

The CDR3 reads CASSTMGHTEAFF. The rearrangement uses TRBV11-2 and TRBJ1-1; TCRdb proposes TRBD1, but this gene call is untestable without DNA. Germline CDR1 is SGHAT and CDR2 is FQNNGV. The CDR3 is 13 amino acids. The whole variable domain, filled in from reference TRBV11-2 and TRBJ1-1, reads EAGVAQSPRYKIIEKRQSVAFWCNPISGHATLYWYQQILGQGPKLLIQFQNNGVVDDSQLPKDRFSAERLKGVDSTLKIQPAKLEDSAVYLCASSTMGHTEAFFGQGTRLTVV.

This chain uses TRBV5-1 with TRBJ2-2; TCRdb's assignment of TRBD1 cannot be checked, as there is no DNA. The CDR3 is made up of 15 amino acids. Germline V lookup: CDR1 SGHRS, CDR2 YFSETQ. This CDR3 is CASRAGTANTGELFF.

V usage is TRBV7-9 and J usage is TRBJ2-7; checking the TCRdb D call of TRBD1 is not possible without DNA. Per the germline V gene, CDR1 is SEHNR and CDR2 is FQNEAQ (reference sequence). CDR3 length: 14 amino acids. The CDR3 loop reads CASSLTGTVYEQYF.